These T cell receptor beta chains were read from a single sample in a study of OX40 agonist ivuxolimab in advanced cancers. TCRdb's table, derived via immunoSEQ multiplex PCR, lists solely in-frame clones and lacks some. This sample carries roughly 80,000 clones, roughly 90% of them seen once, and the ten largest clones take about 0.7%. This material consisted of CD4+ or CD8+ T cells sorted from blood, taken in a trial of the OX40 agonist ivuxolimab. These receptors were taken from an adult with an advanced solid tumor such as melanoma, head and neck, liver or kidney cancer. Each CDR3 is given with its conserved first and last residue. A D gene is named only where the DNA matches it firmly. Where a row states a size, it is once, few, many or the class of an expanded clone; other rows omit it.

>TRBJ1-2|.|.|TRBV6-5
CASTGTGGYTF
TGTGCCAGCACCGGAACTGGCGGCTACACCTTC
>TRBJ1-5|.|TRBD1|TRBV28
CASSLTGFGQPQHF
TGTGCCAGCAGTTTGACAGGGTTCGGTCAGCCCCAGCATTTT
>TRBJ2-1|.|.|TRBV20-1
CSPSHPGQQFF
TGCAGTCCCTCCCACCCGGGACAGCAGTTCTTC
>TRBJ2-2|.|.|TRBV28
CASSVSGQGAGELFF
TGTGCCAGCAGTGTGAGTGGTCAGGGAGCCGGGGAGCTGTTTTTT
>TRBJ1-5|.|.|TRBV2
CASSEGWFHQPQHF
TGTGCCAGCAGTGAAGGGTGGTTTCATCAGCCCCAGCATTTT
>TRBJ2-7|.|.|TRBV28
CASSSAGRTYEQYF
TGTGCCAGCAGTTCTGCAGGGCGGACCTACGAGCAGTACTTC
>TRBJ2-1|.|TRBD1|TRBV5-4
CASSLATGAEQFF
TGTGCCAGCAGCTTGGCCACAGGGGCTGAGCAGTTCTTC
>TRBJ2-7|.|TRBD2|TRBV6-1
CASSAQPSGRGAYYEQYF
TGTGCCAGCAGTGCACAACCTAGCGGGAGGGGGGCCTACTACGAGCAGTACTTC
>TRBJ2-7|.|.|TRBV10-3
CAISESGLGEQYF
TGTGCCATCAGTGAGTCGGGTTTGGGGGAGCAGTACTTC
>TRBJ2-7|.|TRBD1|TRBV10-3
CATRDSTYEQYF
TGTGCCACCAGGGACAGTACCTACGAGCAGTACTTC
>TRBJ2-5|.|.|TRBV9
CASSVQGGTQETQYF
TGTGCCAGCAGCGTACAGGGAGGGACACAGGAGACCCAGTACTTC
>TRBJ2-5|.|.|TRBV7-3
CASSARGAQETQYF
TGTGCCAGCAGCGCACGAGGGGCACAAGAGACCCAGTACTTC
>TRBJ2-1|.|TRBD2|TRBV14
CASSQGSGGGANEQFF
TGTGCCAGCAGCCAAGGCTCGGGAGGAGGGGCCAATGAGCAGTTCTTC
>TRBJ1-5|.|TRBD1|TRBV7-9
CASSLGQVNQPQHF
TGTGCCAGCAGCCTGGGACAGGTGAATCAGCCCCAGCATTTT
>TRBJ1-2|.|.|TRBV19
CASGDPAQYYGYTF
TGTGCCAGTGGGGACCCGGCGCAATACTATGGCTACACCTTC
>TRBJ2-5|.|.|TRBV7-2
CASSPMGRGTQYF
TGTGCCAGCAGCCCAATGGGAAGGGGGACCCAGTACTTC
>TRBJ2-1|.|.|TRBV7-6
CASSGRGAYNEQFF
TGTGCCAGCAGCGGCCGCGGAGCCTACAATGAGCAGTTCTTC
>TRBJ1-3|once|.|TRBV28
CASSLRQLGNTIYF
TGTGCCAGCTCCCTAAGACAGTTAGGAAACACCATATATTTT
>TRBJ2-7|.|TRBD1|TRBV7-8
CASSLPRDSGYEQYF
TGTGCCAGCAGCTTACCACGGGACAGCGGCTACGAGCAGTACTTC
>TRBJ2-3|.|TRBD2|TRBV6-5
CASSSTSGRSTDTQYF
TGTGCCAGCAGTTCCACTAGCGGGAGAAGCACAGATACGCAGTATTTT
>TRBJ2-3|.|.|TRBV5-1
CASSLGGLEDTQYF
TGCGCCAGCAGCTTGGGAGGTCTAGAGGATACGCAGTATTTT
>TRBJ2-1|.|.|TRBV10-3
CAISESGLRAPGDEQFF
TGTGCCATCAGTGAGTCGGGCCTAAGGGCGCCGGGGGATGAGCAGTTCTTC
>TRBJ2-1|.|TRBD2|TRBV6-5
CASSGGVGANEQFF
TGTGCCAGCAGTGGGGGGGTCGGGGCCAATGAGCAGTTCTTC
>TRBJ1-2|.|.|TRBV6-6
CASSPQGNYGYTF
TGTGCCAGCAGCCCACAGGGAAACTATGGCTACACCTTC
>TRBJ2-1|.|.|TRBV7-2
CASSLAMAPHGEQFF
TGTGCCAGCAGCTTAGCCATGGCCCCCCATGGAGAGCAGTTCTTC
>TRBJ2-7|.|.|TRBV6-6
CASNPGGAYEQYF
TGTGCCAGCAACCCAGGGGGGGCCTACGAGCAGTACTTC
>TRBJ2-5|.|TRBD1|TRBV5-8
CAIPDRDTQETQYF
TGTGCCATACCGGACAGGGATACCCAAGAGACCCAGTACTTC
>TRBJ1-4|.|.|TRBV7-2
CASSLVAEKGLFF
TGTGCCAGCAGCTTAGTGGCGGAGAAGGGACTGTTTTTT
>TRBJ2-1|.|.|TRBV7-3
CASSDAPGQLEQFF
TGTGCCAGCAGCGATGCCCCAGGGCAACTTGAGCAGTTCTTC
>TRBJ1-2|.|.|TRBV30
CAWSLDLGGYTF
TGTGCCTGGAGTTTAGACCTGGGCGGCTACACCTTC
>TRBJ2-2|.|TRBD2|TRBV2
CASALASGRSSEHRGAVF
TGTGCCAGCGCCCTGGCTAGCGGGAGAAGTAGCGAACACCGGGGAGCTGTTTTT
>TRBJ1-2|.|.|TRBV6-5
CASMGSNYGYTF
TGTGCCAGTATGGGGTCTAACTATGGCTACACCTTC
>TRBJ2-1|.|.|TRBV29-1
CSVGLMGSEQFF
TGCAGCGTAGGCCTAATGGGGTCTGAGCAGTTCTTC
>TRBJ2-7|.|.|TRBV19
CASSMGLGGTVLYEQYF
TGTGCCAGTAGTATGGGATTGGGCGGGACAGTACTGTACGAGCAGTACTTC
>TRBJ1-2|once|.|TRBV7-2
CASSLRRYGYTF
TGTGCCAGCAGCTTAAGACGGTATGGCTACACCTTC
>TRBJ2-7|.|.|TRBV11-3
CASSPLSHEQYF
TGTGCCAGCAGCCCGCTCTCCCACGAGCAGTACTTC
>TRBJ1-1|.|.|TRBV6-1
CASSEFGPGQVNTEAFF
TGTGCCAGCAGTGAATTTGGACCGGGTCAAGTGAACACTGAAGCTTTCTTT
>TRBJ2-2|once|.|TRBV6-5
CASSYSRANTGELLF
TGTGCCAGCAGTTACTCGCGGGCGAACACCGGGGAGCTGCTTTTT